This TCR beta chain was documented in a study of T cell responses to AZD1222 COVID-19 vaccine. Here immunoSEQ multiplex PCR was the method, and the copy in TCRdb shows in-frame clones only, minus some. The sample records 100,000 to 150,000 clones, 80% to 95% being singletons. With 6 bases removed from V and 5 bases from J, the gap between germline ends came to 11 bases. Per the germline V gene, CDR1 is MDHEN and CDR2 is SYDVKM. CDR3 size: 13 residues. Study-wide results and limits: Unmutated regions of variants are reportedly targeted by nearly half of spike-specific TCRs.

A remark on this clone: Its cognate antigen is unknown.

This specimen consisted of peripheral blood, obtained 28 days after the second AZD1222 dose. The clonotype comes from an adult who received the AZD1222 COVID-19 vaccine. The chain recombines TRBV28 with TRBJ1-5; D unclear. Here the CDR3 reads CASRTRLDQPQHF. CDR3 nucleotides: TGTGCCAGCAGGACGCGGCTCGATCAGCCCCAGCATTTT.